The rows below give T cell receptor beta chains drawn from one sample of a study of CD8 T cells in ankylosing spondylitis. In TCRdb, the 5' RACE reads were re-called with MiXCR into one record per CDR3 protein. The sample holds some 130,000 distinct CDR3 sequences, roughly 10% seen once. Source material: blood, either unsorted or a sorted T cell fraction (not recorded which). The receptors come from a female donor with ankylosing spondylitis or in good health (not recorded which). The CDR3 runs from the conserved cysteine through the conserved F or W. The D gene is left open where the match is weak. Clone size appears in some rows only: once, few, many, or a class for an expanded clone.

TGTGCCAGCAGCCGGGGGGTTTACACCGGGGAGCTGTTTTTT	CASSRGVYTGELFF	TRBV2	TRBJ2-2	TRBD2	many
TGTGCCAGCAGCTTAGTAGGCGGCGGTGGCTATGGCTACACCTTC	CASSLVGGGGYGYTF	TRBV7-2	TRBJ1-2	-	many
TGTGCCACCAGCAGAGTGGGGGGGCAGGTCACTGAAGCTTTCTTT	CATSRVGGQVTEAFF	TRBV15	TRBJ1-1	-	many
TGTGCCAGCAGTGCAGCAGGAGGGAGCCCCTACGAGCAGTACTTC	CASSAAGGSPYEQYF	TRBV6-1	TRBJ2-7	-	-
TGTGCCAGCAGTTGGGTCGGGGACAGGAACACTGAAGCTTTCTTT	CASSWVGDRNTEAFF	TRBV27	TRBJ1-1	TRBD1	many
TGCAGTGCTACCCCCGGACGTAGGCCTGTAGATACGCAGTATTTT	CSATPGRRPVDTQYF	TRBV20-1	TRBJ2-3	-	-
TGCGCCAGCAGTGAGGGGACTAGCGGGACCCACGAGCAGTACTTC	CASSEGTSGTHEQYF	TRBV10-1	TRBJ2-7	TRBD2	-
TGCGCCAGCAGCCCCCTCGGACTGTACAATGAGCAGTTCTTC	CASSPLGLYNEQFF	TRBV5-1	TRBJ2-1	-	few
TGCGCCAGCAGCTTCCTACCGACAGGAAACACCATATATTTT	CASSFLPTGNTIYF	TRBV5-1	TRBJ1-3	-	many
TGCGCCAGCAGCCCCAACTGGGCAGGGAGCTACGAGCAGTACTTC	CASSPNWAGSYEQYF	TRBV5-1	TRBJ2-7	-	many
TGTGCCTGGAGTACCGGGTCCGATACCTACGAGCAGTACTTC	CAWSTGSDTYEQYF	TRBV30	TRBJ2-7	-	many